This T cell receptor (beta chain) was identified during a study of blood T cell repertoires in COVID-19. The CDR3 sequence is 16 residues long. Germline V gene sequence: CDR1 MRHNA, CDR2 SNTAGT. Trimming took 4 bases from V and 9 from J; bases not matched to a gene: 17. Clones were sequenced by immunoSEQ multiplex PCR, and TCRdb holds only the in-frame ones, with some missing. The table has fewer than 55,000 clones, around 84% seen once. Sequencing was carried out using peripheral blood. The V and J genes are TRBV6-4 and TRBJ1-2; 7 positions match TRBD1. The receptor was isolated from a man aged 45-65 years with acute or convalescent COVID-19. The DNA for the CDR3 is TGTGCCAGCAGTGTGGCACCGACAGGGTGGGGTGAGAGCTACACCTTC. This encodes CASSVAPTGWGESYTF.